This T cell receptor (beta chain) is drawn from a study of regulatory T cells in long-lasting Graves disease. Construction of TCR beta libraries relied on iRepertoire HTBI primers and on Arm-PCR targeting CDR3 regions. A single record per CDR3 protein comes from TCRdb applying MiXCR to the multiplex PCR reads. The data contain about 620,000 distinct CDR3 sequences, roughly 15% of them seen just once; the ten biggest clones take up approximately 18%. Notes on the study in general: The study found lower TCR diversity in persistent Graves' patients than in newly diagnosed ones. TRBV28 was favored in persistent disease, as were TRBJ1-2 and TRBJ2-5.

Time point noted: newly diagnosed GD, antithyroid drugs for less than 3 months. The TCR library was prepared using RNA isolated from PBMCs. This clonotype was seen a few times. As yet, its antigen is unknown. The germline gives CDR1 MDHEN, CDR2 SYDVKM. V was pared by 5 bases and J by 8 bases, with 7 bases of the junction left unmatched. CDR3 length: 14 amino acids. This same sample was also part of a study on T cells in Graves' hyperthyroidism and ophthalmopathy. From that study: First-round RT-PCR targeting the TCR CDR3 was performed with the HTBI primer set. Appearing also in blood were most of the thyroid clonotypes expanded above 0.001.

The sequence derives from a woman in her twenties or thirties with Graves disease. The sequencing here drew on peripheral blood mononuclear cells (PBMCs), taken at new diagnosis, from a patient treated with antithyroid drugs. This chain connects TRBV28 to TRBJ2-2; 8 nucleotides agree with TRBD1. As DNA, the CDR3 is TGTGCCAGCAGTCTAACCAGGGGGCTTGGGGAGCTGTTTTTT. This codes for CASSLTRGLGELFF.